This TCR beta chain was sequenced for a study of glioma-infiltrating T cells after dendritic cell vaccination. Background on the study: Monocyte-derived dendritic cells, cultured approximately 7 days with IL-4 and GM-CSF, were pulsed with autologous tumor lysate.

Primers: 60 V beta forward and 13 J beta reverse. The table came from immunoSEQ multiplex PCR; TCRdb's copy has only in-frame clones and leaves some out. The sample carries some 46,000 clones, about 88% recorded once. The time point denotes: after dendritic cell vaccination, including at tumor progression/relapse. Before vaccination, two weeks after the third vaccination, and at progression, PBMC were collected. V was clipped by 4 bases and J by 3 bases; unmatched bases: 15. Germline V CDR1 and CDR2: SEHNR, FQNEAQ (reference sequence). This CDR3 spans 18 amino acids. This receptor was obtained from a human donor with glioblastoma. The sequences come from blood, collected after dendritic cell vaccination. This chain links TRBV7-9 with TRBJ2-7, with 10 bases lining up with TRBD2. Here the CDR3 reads CASSSLRPAGGKYYEQYF. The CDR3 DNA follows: TGTGCCAGCAGCTCATTAAGACCAGCGGGAGGGAAATACTACGAGCAGTACTTC. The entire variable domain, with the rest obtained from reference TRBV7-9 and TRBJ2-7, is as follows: DTGVSQNPRHKITKRGQNVTFRCDPISEHNRLYWYRQTLGQGPEFLTYFQNEAQLEKSRLLSDRFSAERPKGSFSTLEIQRTEQGDSAMYLCASSSLRPAGGKYYEQYFGPGTRLTVT.